This T cell receptor (beta chain) was sequenced for a study of Tregs in tolerant kidney transplant recipients (dated by TCRdb to about 2019). With regard to the full study: The study applied TCRbeta sequencing to find donor-specific regulatory T cells before combined kidney and bone marrow transplantation and then followed those same cells after transplant. General study outcomes and caveats: In tolerant patients, the expansion of donor-specific Tregs was greater than global Treg expansion, suggesting that the expansion was antigen-driven rather than nonspecific. The study was limited by small patient numbers, and the findings need validation in larger populations and under other immunosuppression protocols. Expanding Tregs with activated donor B cells appeared to identify the most biologically relevant and donor-specific TCRbeta repertoire. Biological reproducibility was not examined directly, but technical replication error appeared to be minimal. Because the PCR primers were changed over time for some patients, nucleotide-level comparison could not be performed across the samples from those patients.

The CDR3 spans 12 residues, from the cysteine through the phenylalanine. The kept DNA is CDR3 alone, 36 bases in frame from the first base. The germline V gene encodes CDR1 SGHVS and CDR2 FQNEAQ. Trimming takes 5 bases from V and 8 bases from J, and the germline ends sit 12 bases apart. Notes on this clone: Which antigen it targets is not known. No clone much larger than this one lies a single base away; base qualities are absent.

Genomic DNA was extracted from sorted cells with the QIAGEN DNeasy Blood and Tissue Kit for TCRbeta CDR3 sequencing. High-throughput TCRbeta CDR3 sequencing, including PCR amplification with bias correction and internal controls, was performed commercially through immunoSEQ. The original methods were these. Unique productive TCRbeta sequences were defined by CDR3 nucleotide sequence where primers matched, and otherwise by CDR3 amino acid sequence together with Vbeta and Jbeta genes. To correct sorting error, sequences shared between sorted populations at a frequency ratio of 2:1 or less were removed; the rest were assigned to the higher population. Sequences were defined as donor-reactive when expanded at least 5-fold in CFSE-low cells versus unstimulated cells and present at a frequency of at least 0.01% in CFSE-low cells. Repertoire divergence was quantified by Jensen-Shannon divergence calculated from the top 100 TCRbeta sequences ranked by frequency. For any sample with multiple sequencing runs, sorting error was corrected in each run separately before the runs were pooled. Sourced from immuneACCESS, this table was stored by TCRdb with only in-frame sequences that have V and J called. A share of the clones is absent; for the studies checked, an unresolved V gene accounts for under half, and the remainder has no known explanation. V and J calls and clone size follow that table, whereas D and trimming were derived from the DNA. This sample lists roughly 52,000 clones; about nine tenths were detected once. The ten largest clones add up to around 15% of the sample.

The transplants used related donors with nonmyeloablative bone marrow transplantation, and mixed chimerism in the human trials was transient. Unstimulated Tregs (CD4+CD25+CD127-), CD4+ non-Tregs (CD4+CD25-), CD4 and CD8 cells were FACS-sorted from thawed PBMCs. Several combined kidney and bone marrow transplant recipients from the ITN036ST trial were included as patients, and samples were available only from these trial subjects. Healthy control blood was separated into PBMCs by Ficoll density gradient and cryopreserved, and patient PBMCs were collected both before and after transplant. The chain was built from TRBV7-8 and TRBJ1-2; TRBD1 is a weak D gene call, 5 bases matching. This receptor was identified in a human patient who received a combined kidney and bone marrow transplant. Following transplantation, T cells from the graft donor may be among those present. This material consisted of CD8+ T cells from blood (PBMCs), taken 24 months after the transplant. The bases read TGTGCCAGCAGCCACAGGTTCGAAGGCTACACCTTC. Translated, it reads CASSHRFEGYTF.